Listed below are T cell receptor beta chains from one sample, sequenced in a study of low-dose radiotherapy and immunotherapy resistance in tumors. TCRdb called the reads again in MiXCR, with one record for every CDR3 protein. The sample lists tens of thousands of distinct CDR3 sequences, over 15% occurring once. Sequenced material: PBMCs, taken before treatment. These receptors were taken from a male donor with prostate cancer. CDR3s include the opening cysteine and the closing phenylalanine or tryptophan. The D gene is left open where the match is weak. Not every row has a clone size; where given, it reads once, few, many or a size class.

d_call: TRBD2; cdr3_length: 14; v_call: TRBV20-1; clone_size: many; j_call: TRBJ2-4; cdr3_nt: TGCAGTGCAGGGTTTGGGACGGGGGAGGGCATTCAGTACTTC; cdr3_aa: CSAGFGTGEGIQYF
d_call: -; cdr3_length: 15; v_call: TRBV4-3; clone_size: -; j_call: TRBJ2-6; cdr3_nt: TGCGCCAGCAGCCAAGACAGCTCTGGGGCCAACGTCCTGACTTTC; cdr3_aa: CASSQDSSGANVLTF
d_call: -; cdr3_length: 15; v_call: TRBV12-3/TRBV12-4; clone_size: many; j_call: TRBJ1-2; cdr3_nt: TGTGCCAGCAGTTTGAGTTTTCAGGGAAACTATGGCTACACCTTC; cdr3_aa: CASSLSFQGNYGYTF
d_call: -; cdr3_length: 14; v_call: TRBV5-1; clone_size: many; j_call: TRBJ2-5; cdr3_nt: TGCGCCAGCAGCTTGGGGCAGCCTGGGGCGGCCCAGTACTTC; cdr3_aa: CASSLGQPGAAQYF
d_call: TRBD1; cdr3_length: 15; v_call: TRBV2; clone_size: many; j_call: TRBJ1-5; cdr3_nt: TGTGCCAGCAGTGAAAGGACAGGGCCTAATCAGCCCCAGCATTTT; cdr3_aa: CASSERTGPNQPQHF
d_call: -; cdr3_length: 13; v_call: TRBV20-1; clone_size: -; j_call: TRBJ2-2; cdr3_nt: TGCAGTGCTAGAGATCAGGGCGCCGGGGAGCTGTTTTTT; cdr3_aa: CSARDQGAGELFF
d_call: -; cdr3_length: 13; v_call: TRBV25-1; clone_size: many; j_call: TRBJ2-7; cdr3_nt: TGTGCCAGCAGTCCGAGCCCCGGGACCCGGAGGGACTTC; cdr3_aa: CASSPSPGTRRDF
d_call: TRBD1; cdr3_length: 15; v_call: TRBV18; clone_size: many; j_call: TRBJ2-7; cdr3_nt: TGTGCCAGCTCACCACGACAGGGGATCTCCTACGAGCAGTACTTC; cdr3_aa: CASSPRQGISYEQYF
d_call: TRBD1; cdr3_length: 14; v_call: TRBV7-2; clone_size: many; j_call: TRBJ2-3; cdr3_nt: TGTGCCAGCAGCCCCGAGGGACAGTCAGATACGCAGTATTTT; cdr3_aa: CASSPEGQSDTQYF
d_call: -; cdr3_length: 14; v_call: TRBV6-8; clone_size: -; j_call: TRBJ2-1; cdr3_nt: TGTGCCAGCAGGGGTGGGGGCCCCTACAATGAGCAGTTCTTC; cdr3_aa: CASRGGGPYNEQFF
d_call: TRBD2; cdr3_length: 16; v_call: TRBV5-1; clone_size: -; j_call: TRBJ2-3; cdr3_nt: TGCGCCAGCAGCTTGGGGTCTAGCGGGGGGGCCGATACGCAGTATTTT; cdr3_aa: CASSLGSSGGADTQYF
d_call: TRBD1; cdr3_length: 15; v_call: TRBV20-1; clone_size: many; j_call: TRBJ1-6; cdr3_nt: TGCAGTGCTAGATTCACAGGGGGGGAAGGTTCACCCCTCCACTTT; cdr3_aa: CSARFTGGEGSPLHF